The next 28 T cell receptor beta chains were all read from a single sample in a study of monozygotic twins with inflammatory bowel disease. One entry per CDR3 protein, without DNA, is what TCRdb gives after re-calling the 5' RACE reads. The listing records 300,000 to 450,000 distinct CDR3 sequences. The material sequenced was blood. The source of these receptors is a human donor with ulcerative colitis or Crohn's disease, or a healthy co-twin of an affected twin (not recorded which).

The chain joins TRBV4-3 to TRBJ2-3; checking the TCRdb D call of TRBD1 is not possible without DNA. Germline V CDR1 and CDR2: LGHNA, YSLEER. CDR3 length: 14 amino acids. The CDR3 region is CASSLGQRGDTQYF.

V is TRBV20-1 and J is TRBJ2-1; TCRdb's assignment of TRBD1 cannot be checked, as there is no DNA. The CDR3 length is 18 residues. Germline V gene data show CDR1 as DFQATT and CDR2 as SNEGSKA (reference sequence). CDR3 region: CSAFSQGGALSSYNEQFF.

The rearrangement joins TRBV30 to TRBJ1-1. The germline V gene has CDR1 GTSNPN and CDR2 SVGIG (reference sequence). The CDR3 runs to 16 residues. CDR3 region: CAWTTGWAGANTEAFF.

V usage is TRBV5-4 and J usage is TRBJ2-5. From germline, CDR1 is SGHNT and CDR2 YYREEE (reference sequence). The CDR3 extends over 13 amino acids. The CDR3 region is CASSLRNQETQYF. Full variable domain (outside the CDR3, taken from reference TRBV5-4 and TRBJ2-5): ETGVTQSPTHLIKTRGQQVTLRCSSQSGHNTVSWYQQALGQGPQFIFQYYREEENGRGNFPPRFSGLQFPNYSSELNVNALELDDSALYLCASSLRNQETQYFGPGTRLLVL.

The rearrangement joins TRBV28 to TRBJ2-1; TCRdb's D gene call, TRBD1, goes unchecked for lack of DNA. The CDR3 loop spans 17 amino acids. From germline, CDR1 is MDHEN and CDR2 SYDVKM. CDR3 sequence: CASSRPFRTGDYNEQFF.

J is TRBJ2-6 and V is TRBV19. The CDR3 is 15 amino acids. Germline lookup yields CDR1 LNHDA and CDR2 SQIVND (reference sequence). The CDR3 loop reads CASSIDGYGANVLTF.

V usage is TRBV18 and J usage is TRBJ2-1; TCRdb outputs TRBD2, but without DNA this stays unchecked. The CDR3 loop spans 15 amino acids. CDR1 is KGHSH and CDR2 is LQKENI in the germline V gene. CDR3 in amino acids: CASSPFSSGYNEQFF.

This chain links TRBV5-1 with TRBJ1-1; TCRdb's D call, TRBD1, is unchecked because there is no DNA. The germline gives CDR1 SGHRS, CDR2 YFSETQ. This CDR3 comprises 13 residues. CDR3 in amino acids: CASSLGPGTGSFF.

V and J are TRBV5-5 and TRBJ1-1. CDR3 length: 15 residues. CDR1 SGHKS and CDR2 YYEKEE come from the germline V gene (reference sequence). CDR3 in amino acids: CASSLEGPWNTEAFF. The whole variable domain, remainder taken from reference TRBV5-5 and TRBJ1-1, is DAGVTQSPTHLIKTRGQQVTLRCSPISGHKSVSWYQQVLGQGPQFIFQYYEKEERGRGNFPDRFSARQFPNYSSELNVNALLLGDSALYLCASSLEGPWNTEAFFGQGTRLTVV.

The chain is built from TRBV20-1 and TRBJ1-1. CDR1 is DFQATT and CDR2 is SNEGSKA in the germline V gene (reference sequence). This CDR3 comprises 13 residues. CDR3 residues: CSARVGGRVVAFF.

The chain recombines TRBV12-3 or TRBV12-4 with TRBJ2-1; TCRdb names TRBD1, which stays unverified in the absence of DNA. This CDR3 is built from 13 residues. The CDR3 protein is CASSFLGTSEQFF.

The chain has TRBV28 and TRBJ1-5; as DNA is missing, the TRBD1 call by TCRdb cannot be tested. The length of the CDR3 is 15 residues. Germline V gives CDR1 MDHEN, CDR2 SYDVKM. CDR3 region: CASMLGAFVPQPQHF.

CDR3 amino acids: CAWSVLPQGDYGYTF. The chain links TRBV30 to TRBJ1-2; checking the TCRdb D call of TRBD1 is not possible without DNA. The CDR3 spans 15 residues. Germline CDR1 GTSNPN, CDR2 SVGIG (reference sequence).

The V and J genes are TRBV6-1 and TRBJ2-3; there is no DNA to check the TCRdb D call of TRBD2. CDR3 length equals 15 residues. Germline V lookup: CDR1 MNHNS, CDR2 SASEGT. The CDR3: CASSPRLAGADTQYF.

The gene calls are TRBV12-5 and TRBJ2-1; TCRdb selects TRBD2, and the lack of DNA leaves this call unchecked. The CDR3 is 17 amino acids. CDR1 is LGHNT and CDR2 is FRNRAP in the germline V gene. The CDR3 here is CASGLLQLAGGLKEQFF.

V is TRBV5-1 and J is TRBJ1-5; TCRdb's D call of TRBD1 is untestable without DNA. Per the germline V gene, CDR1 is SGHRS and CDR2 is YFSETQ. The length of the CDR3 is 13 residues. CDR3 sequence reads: CASSRTGSQPQHF.

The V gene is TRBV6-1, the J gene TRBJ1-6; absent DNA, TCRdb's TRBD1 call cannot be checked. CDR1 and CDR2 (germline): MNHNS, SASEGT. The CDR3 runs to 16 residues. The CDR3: CASSLQGQAYNSPLHF.

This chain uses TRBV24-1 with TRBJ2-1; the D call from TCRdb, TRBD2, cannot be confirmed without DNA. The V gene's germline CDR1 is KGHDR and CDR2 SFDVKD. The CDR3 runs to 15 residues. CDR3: CATSDLGGVYNEQFF.

CDR3 loop: CASSLAAQVLESISYEQYF. The chain combines TRBV7-8 with TRBJ2-7; TCRdb's D gene call, TRBD1, goes unchecked for lack of DNA. This CDR3 is built from 19 residues. Germline V CDR1 and CDR2: SGHVS, FQNEAQ.

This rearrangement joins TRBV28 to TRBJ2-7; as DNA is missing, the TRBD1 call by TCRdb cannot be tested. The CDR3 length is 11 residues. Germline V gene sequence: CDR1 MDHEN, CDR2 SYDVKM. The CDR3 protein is CASRGTYEQYF.

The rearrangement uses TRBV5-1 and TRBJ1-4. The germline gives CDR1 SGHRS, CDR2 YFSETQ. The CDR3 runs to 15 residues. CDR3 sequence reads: CASSLRAAEDEKLFF. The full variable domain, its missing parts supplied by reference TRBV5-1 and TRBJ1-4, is KAGVTQTPRYLIKTRGQQVTLSCSPISGHRSVSWYQQTPGQGLQFLFEYFSETQRNKGNFPGRFSGRQFSNSRSEMNVSTLELGDSALYLCASSLRAAEDEKLFFGSGTQLSVL.

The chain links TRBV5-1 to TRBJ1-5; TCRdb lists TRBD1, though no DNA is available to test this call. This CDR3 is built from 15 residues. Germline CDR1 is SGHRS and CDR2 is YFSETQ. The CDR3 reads CASSPFGGNNQPQHF.

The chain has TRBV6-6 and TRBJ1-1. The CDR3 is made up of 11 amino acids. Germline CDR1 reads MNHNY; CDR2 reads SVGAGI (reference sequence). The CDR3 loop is CASGENTEAFF.

CDR3 residues: CSARDSGTGLAPQHF. This chain links TRBV20-1 with TRBJ1-5; TCRdb indicates TRBD1, and absent DNA this call remains unverified. CDR1 and CDR2 (germline): DFQATT, SNEGSKA (reference sequence). This CDR3 has 15 amino acids.

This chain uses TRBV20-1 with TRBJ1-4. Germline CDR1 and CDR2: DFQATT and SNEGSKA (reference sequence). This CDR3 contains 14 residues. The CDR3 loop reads CSASLSATNEKLFF.

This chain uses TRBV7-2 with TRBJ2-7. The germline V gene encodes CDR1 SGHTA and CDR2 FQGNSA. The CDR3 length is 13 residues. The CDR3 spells CASSLRDYYEQYF.

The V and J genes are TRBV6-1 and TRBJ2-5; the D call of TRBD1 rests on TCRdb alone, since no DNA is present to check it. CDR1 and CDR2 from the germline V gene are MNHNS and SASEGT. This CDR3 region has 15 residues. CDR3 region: CASSRTGGLEETQYF.

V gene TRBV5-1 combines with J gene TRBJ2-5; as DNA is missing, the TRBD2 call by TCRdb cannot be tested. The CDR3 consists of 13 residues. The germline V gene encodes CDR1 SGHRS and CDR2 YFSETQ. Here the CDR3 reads CASSLRGLETQYF.